This TCR beta chain was profiled in a study of radiotherapy plus CTLA-4 blockade in lung cancer. Study-wide background: Of all patients, 15% to 20% responded objectively and approximately 30% showed disease control.

V was clipped by 3 bases and J by 1 base, with 13 bases between them. The CDR3 sequence is 15 residues long. In germline, CDR1 is SGHRS, CDR2 YFSETQ. Findings and limits, study-wide: Together with interferon-beta, which increased in serum after radiation, early dynamic changes in blood T cell clones were reportedly the best predictors of response. There was expansion of tumor-derived TCR clones in blood after radiotherapy plus ipilimumab.

A note on this clone: What it binds is unknown.

With ipilimumab providing CTLA-4 blockade, focal radiation was administered to patients who had chemo-refractory metastatic non-small-cell lung cancer. Assay: immunoSEQ multiplex PCR; the TCRdb copy retains only in-frame clones and omits some. The sample has around 40,000 clones, about 75% seen once. This TCR came from a human donor with non-small cell lung cancer who had stable disease on radiotherapy plus ipilimumab. The genes are TRBV5-1 and TRBJ1-1; D possibly corresponds to TRBD1 (5 bases). The source was peripheral blood, collected from a patient treated with radiotherapy plus ipilimumab. The CDR3: CASSSGAWENTEAFF. The CDR3, as DNA: TGCGCCAGCAGCTCTGGGGCTTGGGAGAACACTGAAGCTTTCTTT.